Listed below are T cell receptor beta chains from one sample, sequenced in a study of blood T cell repertoires in COVID-19. Profiling relied on immunoSEQ multiplex PCR, and the TCRdb table lists in-frame clones only, not all of them. The table records roughly 150,000 clones, approximately 91% of them present only once. Source material: peripheral blood. These receptors all come from a man aged 18 to 30 with COVID-19, enrolled during active disease. Both conserved end residues are part of each CDR3. The order of the fields is V gene, J gene, CDR3 protein.

>TRBV11-2|TRBJ2-7
CASSLGLVTYEQYF
>TRBV3-1/TRBV3-2|TRBJ1-1
CASSRRPTEAFF
>TRBV19|TRBJ1-5
CASSVGQGGNNQHF
>TRBV5-5|TRBJ1-5
CASSFMSGGNQPQHF
>TRBV27|TRBJ1-6
CASSLSSINSPLHF
>TRBV5-4|TRBJ2-7
CASSLGTSDYEQYF
>TRBV19|TRBJ2-1
CASRNPGTGFNEQFF
>TRBV5-6|TRBJ2-3
CASSFSVRGTDTQYF
>TRBV28|TRBJ2-5
CASSTGTEGKETQYF
>TRBV4-3|TRBJ2-4
CASSQDFRTGGMAKNIQYF
>TRBV7-6|TRBJ1-4
CASSLFQGYSEKLLF
>TRBV27|TRBJ1-1
CASSATPNTEAFF
>TRBV29-1|TRBJ2-7
CSVDSDSSYEQYF
>TRBV2|TRBJ2-7
CASSTGFPYEQYF
>TRBV7-6|TRBJ2-3
CASSLGPSGSPDTQYF
>TRBV6-2/TRBV6-3|TRBJ2-7
CASSYPTSGSYEQYF
>TRBV5-1|TRBJ2-7
CASSTDRAYEQYF
>TRBV11-3|TRBJ2-5
CASSLGGAAQETQYF
>TRBV11-2|TRBJ1-2
CASSLWQGAPRYTF
>TRBV5-1|TRBJ2-3
CASRLQGGTDTQYF
>TRBV9|TRBJ2-2
CASSVPLSGSGGELFF
>TRBV24-1|TRBJ2-7
CATSDRTRSGRYEQYF
>TRBV28|TRBJ2-7
CASSLQAGVYEQYF
>TRBV5-4|TRBJ2-7
CASSPQVAVSYEQYF
>TRBV4-1|TRBJ1-5
CASSVRTGVGQPQHF
>TRBV18|TRBJ1-1
CASSPGQDGTEAFF
>TRBV4-1|TRBJ1-1
CASTTILDRGRRTEAFF
>TRBV30|TRBJ2-7
CAWSVGPPGPLLEQYF
>TRBV11-3|TRBJ2-1
CASSRGTGAYDEQFF
>TRBV6-5|TRBJ1-2
CASSYSTGGNGYTF
>TRBV4-1|TRBJ1-5
CASSQDRRSNQPQHF
>TRBV30|TRBJ1-2
CAWETDNYGYTF
>TRBV3-1/TRBV3-2|TRBJ2-7
CASSQDRREPYF
>TRBV28|TRBJ1-3
CASGASGQADTIYF
>TRBV2|TRBJ2-1
CASSEVAQDLEQFF
>TRBV30|TRBJ2-2
CAWSARANTGELFF
>TRBV7-3|TRBJ2-2
CASRGTGNTGELFF
>TRBV6-5|TRBJ2-7
CASSRTGLSSYEQYF
>TRBV28|TRBJ2-2
CASSPWTGYNTGELFF
>TRBV6-5|TRBJ1-1
CASKRGRNTEAFF
>TRBV7-2|TRBJ1-3
CASSLGQASGNTIYF
>TRBV28|TRBJ2-7
CASSLGTFVPAASYEQYF
>TRBV10-3|TRBJ2-7
CAISELYEQYF
>TRBV11-2|TRBJ1-2
CASSIGLQKLF
>TRBV5-8|TRBJ2-6
CASSLRSNVLTF
>TRBV29-1|TRBJ1-2
CSVEGIGAGYGYTF
>TRBV3-1/TRBV3-2|TRBJ2-7
CASSQPHTGGQGKTEQYF
>TRBV15|TRBJ2-1
CATSKRLADEQFF
>TRBV7-9|TRBJ2-7
CASSPDGAYEQYF
>TRBV6-2/TRBV6-3|TRBJ1-5
CASSYTGRGNQPQHF
>TRBV27|TRBJ2-7
CASAQSADSHYEQYF
>TRBV7-9|TRBJ1-2
CASSWDNGYGYTF
>TRBV19|TRBJ2-7
CASARVNEQYF
>TRBV10-2|TRBJ1-1
CASSYTVNTEAFF
>TRBV19|TRBJ2-7
CASNRTGGKSSYEQYF